This TCR beta chain was recovered during a study of blood T cells in healthy people across ages. The ends were cut back, 4 bases at V and 5 bases at J, with 9 bases in the middle. This CDR3 region has 13 residues. The germline gives CDR1 SGHTA, CDR2 FQGNSA. Primed by a sample-barcoded 5' primer and a J-beta primer mix, a second PCR proceeded for 7 to 11 cycles. Each cDNA molecule was tagged by a template-switch adaptor that had 12 random nucleotides. One entry per CDR3 protein, called by TCRdb with MiXCR from the 5' RACE reads. Of about 650,000 distinct CDR3 sequences in the sample, around 52% were seen once. In the case of this clonotype: One base away lies a much larger clone, so this may be a sequencing read error.

This receptor was identified in a woman aged 80 or older in good health. V gene TRBV7-2 combines with J gene TRBJ2-1; tentatively, D is TRBD2 (5 bases). The specimen was blood. The CDR3 DNA reads as TGTACCAGCAGCTCAGGACTGAACAATGAGCAGTTCTTC. It yields the protein CTSSSGLNNEQFF.